The table lists the clone carrying this TCR beta chain with a count of one. Its antigen is still unknown. Being one base from a much bigger clone, this may be a read error. This specimen belongs to a study of blood T cells in healthy people across ages. The wider study: When template switching was applied, about one barcoded beta molecule was captured per two T cells.

Then a second PCR, running roughly 6 to 11 cycles, was carried out with a sample-barcoded 5' primer and a J-beta primer mix. TCRdb re-called the 5' RACE reads through MiXCR, storing one row per CDR3 protein. The sample carries around 1,700,000 distinct CDR3 sequences, 28% recorded once. The CDR3 is 12 amino acids. CDR1 is KGHDR, CDR2 SFDVKD, per germline. Study findings and constraints: TCR beta diversity per million T cells fell roughly linearly with age.

The source material was blood. The chain uses TRBV24-1 and TRBJ2-5; 8 bases map to TRBD2. This receptor was obtained from a woman aged 25 to 39 in good health. CDR3 nucleotide sequence: TGTACCACCAGTGACCCGGGAGGGGAGCAGTACTTC. The encoded protein is CTTSDPGGEQYF.